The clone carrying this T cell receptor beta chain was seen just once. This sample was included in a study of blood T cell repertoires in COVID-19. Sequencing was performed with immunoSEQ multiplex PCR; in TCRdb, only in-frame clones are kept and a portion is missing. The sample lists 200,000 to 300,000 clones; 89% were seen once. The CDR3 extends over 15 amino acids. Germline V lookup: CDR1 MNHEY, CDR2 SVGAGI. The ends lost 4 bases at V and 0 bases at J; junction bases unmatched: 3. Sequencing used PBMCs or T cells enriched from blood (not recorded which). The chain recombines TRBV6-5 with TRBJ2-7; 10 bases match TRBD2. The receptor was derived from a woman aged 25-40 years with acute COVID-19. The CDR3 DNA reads TGTGCCAGCAGTTCGGGACTAGCGACCTCCTACGAGCAGTACTTC. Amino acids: CASSSGLATSYEQYF.